The 18 T cell receptor beta chains reported below all come from one sample, sequenced in a study of blood T cell repertoires in COVID-19. Sequencing used immunoSEQ multiplex PCR; TCRdb keeps in-frame clones, though not all of them. The sample carries around 250,000 clones, around 86% recorded once. The material sequenced was peripheral blood. The receptors stem from an elderly man with acute or convalescent COVID-19.

CDR3 nucleotide sequence: TGTGCCAGCAACGACAGGCTACACTCTGGGGCCAACGTCCTGACTTTC. The encoded protein is CASNDRLHSGANVLTF. V usage is TRBV7-8 and J usage is TRBJ2-6; D perhaps matches TRBD1 (6 bases). V lost 7 bases to trimming and J lost 0 bases, with 13 bases between them. Germline V lookup: CDR1 SGHVS, CDR2 FQNEAQ. The CDR3 sequence is 16 residues long.

This clone was counted a few times. The chain has TRBV5-8 and TRBJ2-7; a possible D gene is TRBD1 (5 bases). This CDR3 has 17 amino acids. Germline lookup yields CDR1 SGHTS and CDR2 YDEGEE. Trimming shortened V by 1 base and J by 2 bases, and 19 bases separated the two germline ends. CDR3 DNA: TGTGCCAGCAGCTTGACAGGCCTGACCTCCTCTACCTACGAGCAGTACTTC. Amino acids: CASSLTGLTSSTYEQYF.

This clone was observed a handful of times. The chain combines TRBV28 with TRBJ2-1; D uncertain. V was trimmed by 5 bases and J by 9 bases, leaving 14 bases between them. The germline V gene has CDR1 MDHEN and CDR2 SYDVKM. The CDR3 sequence is 13 residues long. CDR3 sequence (DNA): TGTGCCAGCAGTCTCTCAGAAGCAGGTGAGCAGTTCTTC. Encoded protein: CASSLSEAGEQFF. Full variable domain (missing parts from reference TRBV28 and TRBJ2-1): DVKVTQSSRYLVKRTGEKVFLECVQDMDHENMFWYRQDPGLGLRLIYFSYDVKMKEKGDIPEGYSVSREKKERFSLILESASTNQTSMYLCASSLSEAGEQFFGPGTRLTVL.

The chain uses TRBV6-5 and TRBJ2-7; weak D call: TRBD1 (6 bases). Trimming took off 6 bases at V and 6 bases at J, with 15 bases between the two ends. The germline gives CDR1 MNHEY, CDR2 SVGAGI. The CDR3 sequence is 13 residues long. As DNA, the CDR3 is TGTGCCAGCAGAAGACAGGCTCGGGGCGAGCAGTACTTC. Residues: CASRRQARGEQYF.

The chain couples TRBV5-1 to TRBJ2-1; TRBD2 aligns across 7 bases. The CDR3 spans 16 residues. Germline CDR1 SGHRS, CDR2 YFSETQ. V was pared by 0 bases and J by 6 bases, with 9 bases of the junction left unmatched. The CDR3 loop is CASSLASGGPLNEQFF. CDR3 coding DNA: TGCGCCAGCAGCTTGGCATCGGGGGGACCTCTCAATGAGCAGTTCTTC. Complete variable domain (other parts from reference TRBV5-1 and TRBJ2-1): KAGVTQTPRYLIKTRGQQVTLSCSPISGHRSVSWYQQTPGQGLQFLFEYFSETQRNKGNFPGRFSGRQFSNSRSEMNVSTLELGDSALYLCASSLASGGPLNEQFFGPGTRLTVL.

CDR3 residues: CASSYPGLAEQETQYF. The CDR3 nucleotides are TGTGCCAGCAGTTATCCGGGACTAGCAGAGCAAGAGACCCAGTACTTC. The chain uses TRBV11-2 and TRBJ2-5; 9 bases align to TRBD2. Germline CDR1 reads SGHAT; CDR2 reads FQNNGV. The CDR3 contains 16 residues. With 6 bases clipped from V and 2 bases from J, the junction kept 10 bases outside the gene matches.

The rearrangement uses TRBV11-2 and TRBJ1-1, with a tentative D call TRBD1 (5 bases). This CDR3 region has 17 residues. Trimming cost V 4 bases and J 6 bases, with 24 bases left between them. The germline CDR1 and CDR2 sequences are SGHAT and FQNNGV. The CDR3 here is CASSSMSVGVLKPEAFF. CDR3 bases: TGTGCCAGCAGCTCAATGTCGGTAGGGGTATTAAAGCCTGAAGCTTTCTTT. Using reference TRBV11-2 and TRBJ1-1 for the parts outside the CDR3, the full variable domain is EAGVAQSPRYKIIEKRQSVAFWCNPISGHATLYWYQQILGQGPKLLIQFQNNGVVDDSQLPKDRFSAERLKGVDSTLKIQPAKLEDSAVYLCASSSMSVGVLKPEAFFGQGTRLTVV.

The V call is TRBV3-1 (or the pseudogene TRBV3-2), the J call TRBJ1-1; 8 bases map to TRBD1. CDR3 size: 14 residues. Germline loops: CDR1 LGHDT, CDR2 YNNKEL (reference sequence). Trimming removed 4 bases from V and 8 bases from J; junction bases left unmatched: 9. CDR3 amino acids: CASSLLGQAAEAFF. The DNA for the CDR3 is TGTGCCAGCAGCCTCCTGGGACAGGCAGCGGAAGCTTTCTTT.

V usage is TRBV6-5 and J usage is TRBJ2-4, with D possibly TRBD2 on 5 matching bases. V lost 7 bases and J lost 0, with 13 bases in between. Per germline, CDR1 MNHEY and CDR2 SVGAGI. The CDR3 spans 15 residues. The CDR3 region is CASIVDGIAKNIQYF. DNA for the CDR3: TGTGCCAGCATAGTGGACGGGATAGCCAAAAACATTCAGTACTTC.

This chain links TRBV5-1 with TRBJ2-2; 12 bases agree with TRBD2. J lost 1 base, V lost 4 bases, and 2 bases had no gene match. CDR1 SGHRS and CDR2 YFSETQ come from the germline V gene. The CDR3 consists of 16 residues. The CDR3 sequence is CASSRTSGENTGELFF. The CDR3, as DNA: TGCGCCAGCAGCAGGACTAGCGGGGAGAACACCGGGGAGCTGTTTTTT.

The chain links TRBV6-5 to TRBJ1-1; tentatively, D is TRBD1 (5 bases). Germline V lookup: CDR1 MNHEY, CDR2 SVGAGI. With 6 bases removed from V and 2 bases from J, the gap between germline ends came to 10 bases. CDR3 length equals 13 residues. The CDR3 DNA reads TGTGCCAGCAGACTGCAGGGAAACACTGAAGCTTTCTTT. This codes for CASRLQGNTEAFF.

The rearrangement joins TRBV9 to TRBJ1-2; tentatively, D is TRBD1 (5 bases). V lost 7 bases to trimming and J lost 2 bases, with 9 bases between them. CDR1 is SGDLS, CDR2 YYNGEE, per germline. This CDR3 is 12 amino acids long. The CDR3 spells CASQRTNYGYTF. CDR3 nucleotides: TGTGCCAGCCAGAGGACAAACTATGGCTACACCTTC.

The chain is built from TRBV7-2 and TRBJ2-7; D ambiguous. V lost 5 bases, J lost 6 bases, and 17 bases lay in between. This CDR3 is built from 14 residues. The germline CDR1 and CDR2 sequences are SGHTA and FQGNSA. The CDR3 loop reads CASSQAPGVGEQYF. Here the CDR3 DNA reads TGTGCCAGCAGCCAGGCCCCCGGCGTAGGCGAGCAGTACTTC.

The rearrangement uses TRBV18 and TRBJ2-5; perhaps TRBD2 as D (6 bases). The V and J ends lost 0 bases and 2 bases respectively, with 13 bases between them. This CDR3 contains 16 residues. Germline V gives CDR1 KGHSH, CDR2 LQKENI. CDR3 sequence: CASSPPLPGEQETQYF. DNA for the CDR3: TGTGCCAGCTCACCACCGTTACCGGGGGAGCAAGAGACCCAGTACTTC.

The chain couples TRBV13 to TRBJ2-2; the D is unclear. The CDR3 is 15 amino acids. Germline V gene lookup returns CDR1 PRHDT and CDR2 FYEKMQ (reference sequence). Trimming shortened V by 0 bases and J by 4 bases, and 9 bases separated the two germline ends. CDR3 coding DNA: TGTGCCAGCAGCTTAGGGGGCATCACCACCGGGGAGCTGTTTTTT. It is translated as CASSLGGITTGELFF.

This clone was seen just once. The chain recombines TRBV2 with TRBJ2-2; 9 bases are shared with TRBD1. Per germline, CDR1 SNHLY and CDR2 FYNNEI. V shed 5 bases and J 4 bases; nucleotides not matched to a gene: 5. The CDR3 spans 15 residues. For the CDR3, the DNA is TGTGCCAGCAGTCCCGGGACAGGGTTCACCGGGGAGCTGTTTTTT. It codes for CASSPGTGFTGELFF.

The chain is built from TRBV5-1 and TRBJ1-6; D ambiguous. CDR3 length: 15 residues. The V end was cut by 0 bases, the J end by 10 bases, with 14 bases between. Looked up from germline, CDR1 is SGHRS and CDR2 is YFSETQ. CDR3 in amino acids: CASSLAGGGASPLHF. The CDR3, as DNA: TGCGCCAGCAGCTTGGCGGGTGGAGGAGCATCACCCCTCCACTTT.

This clone came up once. CDR3 sequence: CASSLQGSNEQFF. The DNA for the CDR3 is TGTGCCAGCAGCCTACAGGGGAGCAATGAGCAGTTCTTC. The V gene is TRBV12-3 or TRBV12-4, the J gene TRBJ2-1; 7 nucleotides agree with TRBD1. V was pared by 6 bases and J by 6 bases, with 5 bases of the junction left unmatched. The CDR3 has 13 residues.